A few counts support the clone carrying this T cell receptor (beta chain). Its matching antigen is unknown. The CDR3 runs 16 residues. Trimming cost V 1 base and J 7 bases, with 16 bases left between them. This entry is derived from a study of T and B cells in COVID-19 patients. Study information: Most recovered patients had mild to moderate COVID-19 treated as outpatients. Study outcomes and limitations: Active COVID-19 showed highly clonal TRB repertoires; recovery showed diversity and richness above healthy donors.

Blood genomic DNA input for TRB amplification was about 250-500 ng. Multiplex PCR with BIOMED2 TRB-A/B primer pools amplified TRB rearrangements. MiXCR, applied by TCRdb to the multiplex PCR reads, yields one record per CDR3 protein. The table lists roughly 5,000 distinct CDR3 sequences, 30% to 40% of them singletons, with around 24% in the top ten. This rearrangement joins TRBV12-3 or TRBV12-4 to TRBJ2-2; either TRBD1 or TRBD2 may supply D (6 bases each). The clonotype comes from a human donor who had recovered from COVID-19. The specimen sequenced was blood. The CDR3 loop reads CASSLGGLARGGELFF. The CDR3 nucleotides read TGTGCCAGCAGTTTAGGGGGGCTAGCGAGAGGCGGGGAGCTGTTTTTT.